These T cell receptor beta chains were read from a single sample in a study of regulatory T cells in long-lasting Graves disease. TCRdb re-derived calls from the multiplex PCR reads in MiXCR, one entry per CDR3 protein. The data hold 400,000 to 550,000 distinct CDR3 sequences, with roughly 17% observed a single time. These same data were also listed under a study on T cells in Graves' hyperthyroidism and ophthalmopathy.

The source material was peripheral blood mononuclear cells (PBMCs), sampled at new diagnosis, from a patient treated with antithyroid drugs. The source is a woman under 30 with Graves disease. Each CDR3 is given without its conserved first and last residue. Fields, in order: V gene, J gene, clone size, CDR3 protein. Size is stated for part of the rows, as once, few or many counts, or as a class when the clone is expanded.

v_call: TRBV20-1
j_call: TRBJ2-4
clone_size: few
cdr3_aa: SVKKGSLAKNIQY

v_call: TRBV7-2
j_call: TRBJ2-3
clone_size: NA
cdr3_aa: ASSTPRDAHSRNTQY

v_call: TRBV2
j_call: TRBJ2-1
clone_size: many
cdr3_aa: ASWTASGYNEQF

v_call: TRBV19
j_call: TRBJ1-5
clone_size: NA
cdr3_aa: ASSTGQIINQPQH

v_call: TRBV4-1
j_call: TRBJ2-1
clone_size: NA
cdr3_aa: ASSQDSRNSYNEQF

v_call: TRBV2
j_call: TRBJ2-1
clone_size: few
cdr3_aa: ASSAGLSSYNEQF

v_call: TRBV2
j_call: TRBJ2-7
clone_size: many
cdr3_aa: ASSEALPLRWQY

v_call: TRBV28
j_call: TRBJ2-7
clone_size: many
cdr3_aa: ASSFLVGRPTYEQY

v_call: TRBV19
j_call: TRBJ2-1
clone_size: NA
cdr3_aa: ASSIGRAWDEQF

v_call: TRBV3-1
j_call: TRBJ1-2
clone_size: many
cdr3_aa: ASSQVGAGGYT